This entry lists 7 T cell receptor beta chains sequenced from one sample in a study of cytomegalovirus exposure and HLA in healthy donors. It was with 60 Vbeta and 13 Jbeta primers that the PCR ran. The data were produced by immunoSEQ multiplex PCR, yet TCRdb's version contains in-frame clones alone and is incomplete. Of 95,000 to 150,000 clones in the sample, around three quarters were seen once. The sample consisted of PBMCs. Every receptor here comes from a human donor in good health.

This clone turned up a few times. The chain has TRBV10-1 and TRBJ1-4; D uncertain. The V gene lost 0 bases and the J gene lost 7 bases, with 12 bases spanning the gap. CDR3 size: 15 residues. Germline CDR1 WNHNN, CDR2 SYGVQD (reference sequence). The DNA for the CDR3 is TGCGCCAGCAGTGAGTCGGCCCGAGGAGGTGAAAAACTGTTTTTT. It specifies CASSESARGGEKLFF.

This sequence joins TRBV28 and TRBJ1-5; 8 bases are a match to TRBD1. Germline V CDR1 and CDR2: MDHEN, SYDVKM. The CDR3 runs 16 residues. With V trimmed by 2 bases and J by 7 bases, 10 bases remained unmatched. The CDR3 protein is CASSLVIQGAMQPQHF. CDR3 coding DNA: TGTGCCAGCAGTTTAGTAATCCAGGGGGCCATGCAGCCCCAGCATTTT.

The chain carries TRBV18 and TRBJ2-7; D is possibly TRBD1 (6 bases). Trimming removed 4 bases from V and 2 bases from J, with 9 bases in between. The CDR3 has 13 amino acids. In germline, CDR1 is KGHSH, CDR2 LQKENI. CDR3 residues: CASSHRDPYEQYF. CDR3 DNA: TGTGCCAGCTCACACAGGGACCCCTACGAGCAGTACTTC.

V usage is TRBV2 and J usage is TRBJ2-2; TRBD2 aligns across 8 bases. Unmatched junction bases numbered 1, after V lost 4 bases and J lost 6 bases. Germline V gene sequence: CDR1 SNHLY, CDR2 FYNNEI. CDR3 length: 13 amino acids. This chain's CDR3 is CASSAGRAGELFF. The CDR3 region has the DNA TGTGCCAGCAGTGCCGGGAGGGCCGGGGAGCTGTTTTTT.

The rearrangement uses TRBV30 and TRBJ1-4; 10 positions match TRBD1. V shed 7 bases and J 7 bases; nucleotides not matched to a gene: 3. Per the germline V gene, CDR1 is GTSNPN and CDR2 is SVGIG (reference sequence). CDR3 length: 12 amino acids. CDR3 loop: CAFDRGPEKLFF. DNA of the CDR3: TGTGCCTTCGACAGGGGGCCTGAAAAACTGTTTTTT.

Details on this clone: This CDR3 is also generated by other DNA sequences in the sample. The chain links TRBV5-1 to TRBJ1-1; 8 bases are a match to TRBD1. Germline V gene sequence: CDR1 SGHRS, CDR2 YFSETQ. V was clipped by 4 bases and J by 1 base; unmatched bases: 3. This CDR3 region has 14 residues. The CDR3 DNA is TGCGCCAGCAGCGGGGGGACAGGGAACACTGAAGCTTTCTTT. The encoded protein is CASSGGTGNTEAFF.

The V and J genes are TRBV27 and TRBJ2-7, with a weak D call TRBD1 (5 bases). This CDR3 contains 15 residues. CDR1 and CDR2 (germline): MNHEY, SMNVEV (reference sequence). The germline V and J ends were trimmed by 2 bases and 5 bases, with 16 bases remaining between them. DNA for the CDR3: TGTGCCAGCAGTTTAAGGGCCCTATGGGGCGACGAGCAGTACTTC. Translated, it gives CASSLRALWGDEQYF.